This T cell receptor beta chain originates from a study of shared clonotypes between healthy human individuals. Study as a whole: Donors, aged 18 to 49, were two women and a few men. Broader study findings: There were few donors, and this limited the genetic and exposure-history diversity represented. Non-shared clonotypes had lower generation probabilities than clonotypes shared by all four sorted-subset donors.

Produced via immunoSEQ multiplex PCR; TCRdb's table is partial and in-frame only. Of hundreds of thousands of clones listed, nearly 95% are singletons. The V segment lost 11 bases and the J segment 10 bases; nucleotides outside the gene matches: 18. The CDR3 loop spans 16 amino acids. CDR1 is SEHNR, CDR2 FQNEAQ, per germline (reference sequence). Terminally differentiated effector memory CD45RA+ cells were excluded from the naive CD8 cells, which were CD45RO-negative and positively selected for CCR7. As to this clone: The target antigen is unknown.

The source of this sequence is a man between 25 and 39 years old in good health. Sample: naive CD8+ T cells sorted from blood. The chain uses TRBV7-9 and TRBJ1-4, with 11 nucleotides matching TRBD1. The CDR3 protein is CAAEILGQGAKGKLFF. As DNA, the CDR3 is TGTGCCGCCGAAATCCTCGGACAGGGGGCGAAGGGAAAACTGTTTTTT.